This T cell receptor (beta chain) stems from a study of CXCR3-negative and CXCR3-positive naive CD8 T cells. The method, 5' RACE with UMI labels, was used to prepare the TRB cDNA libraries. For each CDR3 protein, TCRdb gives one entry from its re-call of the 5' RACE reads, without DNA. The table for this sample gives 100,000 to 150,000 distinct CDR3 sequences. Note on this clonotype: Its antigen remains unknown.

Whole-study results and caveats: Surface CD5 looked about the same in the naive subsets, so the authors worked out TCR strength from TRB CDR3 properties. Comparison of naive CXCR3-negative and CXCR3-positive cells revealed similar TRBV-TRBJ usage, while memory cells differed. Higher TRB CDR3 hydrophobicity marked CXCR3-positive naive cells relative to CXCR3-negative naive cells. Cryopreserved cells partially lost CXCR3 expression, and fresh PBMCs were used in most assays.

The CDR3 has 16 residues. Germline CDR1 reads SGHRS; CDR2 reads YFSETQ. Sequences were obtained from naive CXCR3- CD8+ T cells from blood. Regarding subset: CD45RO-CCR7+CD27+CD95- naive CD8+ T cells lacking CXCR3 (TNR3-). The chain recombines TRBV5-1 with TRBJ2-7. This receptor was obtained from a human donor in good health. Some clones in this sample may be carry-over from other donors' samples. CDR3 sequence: CASSLEASAVYYEQYF.